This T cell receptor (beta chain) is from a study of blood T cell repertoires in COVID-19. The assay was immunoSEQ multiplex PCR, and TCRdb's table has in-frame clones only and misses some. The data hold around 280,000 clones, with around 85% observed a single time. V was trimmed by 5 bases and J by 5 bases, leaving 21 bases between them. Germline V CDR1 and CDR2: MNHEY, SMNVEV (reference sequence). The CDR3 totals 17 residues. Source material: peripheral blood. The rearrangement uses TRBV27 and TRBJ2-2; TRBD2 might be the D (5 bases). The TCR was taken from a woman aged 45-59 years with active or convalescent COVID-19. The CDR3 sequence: CASSRRSSPTETGELFF. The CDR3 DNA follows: TGTGCCAGCAGTAGGAGGAGCAGTCCTACGGAGACCGGGGAGCTGTTTTTT.